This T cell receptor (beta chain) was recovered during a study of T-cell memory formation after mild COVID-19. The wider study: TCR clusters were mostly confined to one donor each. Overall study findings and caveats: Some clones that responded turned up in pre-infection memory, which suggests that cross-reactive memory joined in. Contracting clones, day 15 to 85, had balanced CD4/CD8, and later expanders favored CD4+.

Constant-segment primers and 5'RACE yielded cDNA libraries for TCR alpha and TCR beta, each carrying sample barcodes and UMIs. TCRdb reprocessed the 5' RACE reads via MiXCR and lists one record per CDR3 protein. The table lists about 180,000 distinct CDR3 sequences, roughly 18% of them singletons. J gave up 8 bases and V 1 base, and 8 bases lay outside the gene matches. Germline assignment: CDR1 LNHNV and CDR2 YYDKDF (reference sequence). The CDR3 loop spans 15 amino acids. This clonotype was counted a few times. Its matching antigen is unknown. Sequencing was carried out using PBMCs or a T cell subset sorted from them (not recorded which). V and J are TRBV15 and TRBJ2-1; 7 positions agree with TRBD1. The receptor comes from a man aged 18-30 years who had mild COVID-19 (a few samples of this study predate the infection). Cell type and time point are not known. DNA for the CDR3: TGTGCCACCAGCAGAGGACAGGGTAATCGGGATGAGCAGTTCTTC. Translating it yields CATSRGQGNRDEQFF.